A selection of T cell receptor beta chains follows, all from one sample in a study of blood T cell repertoires in COVID-19. Generated by immunoSEQ multiplex PCR, the TCRdb table keeps only in-frame clones and is missing some. The profile shows some 300,000 clones, roughly 89% of them singletons. The specimen sequenced was PBMCs or T cells enriched from blood (not recorded which). All receptors come from a woman aged 50 to 60 who had been exposed to COVID-19. Both conserved end residues are part of each CDR3.

v_call	j_call	cdr3_aa
TRBV28	TRBJ1-1	CASSLSVVGNTEAFF
TRBV28	TRBJ1-5	CASSQFRDRPSQPQHF
TRBV6-5	TRBJ1-6	CASSYSTGVGSPLHF
TRBV28	TRBJ2-7	CATKLAGGSKYSYEQYF
TRBV24-1	TRBJ1-5	CATSDPQDSNQPQHF
TRBV2	TRBJ2-6	CASAAGGLTSGANVLTF
TRBV5-1	TRBJ2-1	CASSLVLALGDEQFF
TRBV3-1/TRBV3-2	TRBJ1-5	CASSQVGSQPQHF
TRBV13	TRBJ2-7	CASSLSRDTTYEQYF
TRBV24-1	TRBJ2-1	CATSGGGSYNEQFF
TRBV11-2	TRBJ2-7	CASSLSAGTYEQYF
TRBV18	TRBJ2-7	CASSPKDSYYEQYF
TRBV9	TRBJ2-7	CASSSPRGYEQYF
TRBV7-2	TRBJ2-2	CASSPVWGGGGELFF
TRBV28	TRBJ2-3	CASRGQYYTDTQYF
TRBV7-8	TRBJ1-5	CASRPGGGADNQPQHF
TRBV7-2	TRBJ2-2	CASSFSPGGTGELFF
TRBV7-9	TRBJ1-2	CASSAQTEAEGYTF
TRBV5-1	TRBJ1-1	CASSLDRYTEAFF
TRBV28	TRBJ1-5	CASSSGMEGLNQPQHF
TRBV28	TRBJ2-2	CASTFSGLAVTTGELFF
TRBV6-5	TRBJ1-1	CASSRDWENTEAFF
TRBV4-1	TRBJ2-4	CASSQVLGRGPNIQYF
TRBV28	TRBJ1-1	CASTKPRVMNTEAFF
TRBV3-1/TRBV3-2	TRBJ2-1	CACSVSGAYNEQFF
TRBV6-1	TRBJ1-2	CASSEYGTGGNYGYTF
TRBV19	TRBJ1-4	CASSTQGAMGEKLFF
TRBV7-8	TRBJ1-6	CASSTTDRLYNSPLHF
TRBV5-1	TRBJ2-7	CASSLAGSSYEQYF
TRBV19	TRBJ1-3	CASTRTDSGNTIYF
TRBV10-2	TRBJ1-4	CASTYGEGFEKLFF
TRBV6-5	TRBJ1-5	CASSYKGGGNQPQHF
TRBV11-1	TRBJ2-7	CASSGRDRAYEQYF
TRBV5-4	TRBJ1-2	CASSSYARDRGDYGYTF
TRBV28	TRBJ1-4	CASSISGRAANEKLFF
TRBV6-1	TRBJ2-7	CASSGSNYPGQGAFPYEQYF
TRBV9	TRBJ1-1	CASSVEQGTEAFF
TRBV7-9	TRBJ1-2	CASSASGDPNYGYTF
TRBV10-3	TRBJ1-1	CAISESLGDTNTEAFF
TRBV7-9	TRBJ1-2	CASSSGTGIYGYTF
TRBV15	TRBJ1-2	CATSRDLSTALNTF
TRBV29-1	TRBJ2-5	CSVASSGRGSVETQYF
TRBV5-1	TRBJ2-3	CASSLRLAGATDTQYF
TRBV3-1/TRBV3-2	TRBJ1-2	CASSTGPNYGYTF
TRBV6-2/TRBV6-3	TRBJ1-6	CASSRGTRPLHF
TRBV28	TRBJ1-2	CASRTSRDRVNYGYTF
TRBV30	TRBJ1-2	CAWAIDYGYTF
TRBV27	TRBJ1-2	CASNPWTGQGDYGYTF
TRBV9	TRBJ2-2	CASSVLPGSGGDTGELFF
TRBV28	TRBJ1-2	CASSLTPGFYGYTF